This TCR beta chain is drawn from a study of shared clonotypes between healthy human individuals. The ends were cut back, 8 bases at V and 0 bases at J, with 3 bases in the middle. The V gene's germline CDR1 is LNHNV and CDR2 YYDKDF (reference sequence). This CDR3 is built from 11 residues. Recent acute infections and vaccinations were absent in the healthy HIV-negative adult donors. Genomic DNA of each subset was evenly split across several immunoSEQ plates. Authors' analysis steps: Junction-only sequences produced by ImmunoSEQ had no quality scores, so filtering differed. TCRdb's table, derived via immunoSEQ multiplex PCR, lists solely in-frame clones and lacks some. For V, J and clone size, that table is used; D and trimming come from the DNA. The data contain around 1.1 million clones, roughly 80% of them seen just once; the ten biggest clones take up approximately 0.95%.

The sequence was collected from a man aged 18-30 years in good health. Some clones in this sample may be carry-over from other donors' samples. The sample comprised memory CD4+ T cells from PBMCs. Subset indicated: CD45RA-negative fraction. This sequence joins TRBV15 and TRBJ2-3; D gene ambiguous. This chain's CDR3 is CATGSTDTQYF. The CDR3 DNA reads as TGTGCCACCGGTAGCACAGATACGCAGTATTTT.